This paragraph covers one TCR beta chain sequence. The antigen remains unidentified. This sample stems from a study of shared clonotypes between healthy human individuals. Study overall: Three CD4 naive, three CD4 memory, two CD8 naive and one CD8 memory plate were used per donor.

Notes on the study in general: Several donors held about 4.6% of naive CD4 clonotypes in common.

Adult donors, all healthy and HIV-negative, had no recent acute infections or vaccinations. Some clones are missing from TCRdb's copy, which holds only in-frame ones; the method was immunoSEQ multiplex PCR. The sample gives roughly 1 million clones, about 70% of which show up once; about 1.5% is in the top ten. V lost 3 bases and J 0 bases, leaving 6 bases between the germline ends. The CDR3 runs 13 residues. In germline, CDR1 is SNHLY, CDR2 FYNNEI. The gene calls are TRBV2 and TRBJ2-7; D unclear. The sample was memory CD4+ T cells sorted from blood. The subset: CD45RA-negative fraction. The TCR originated in a man aged 18 to 30 in good health. The DNA of the CDR3 is TGTGCCAGCAGTGAGAGACGCTCCTACGAGCAGTACTTC. Translation gives CASSERRSYEQYF.